The source of this TCR beta chain is a study of cytotoxic CD8 clonotypes in ibrutinib-treated CLL (dated by TCRdb to about 2021). About the study as a whole: The cohort was composed of around twelve relapsed/refractory and roughly 16 treatment-naive patients; IGHV unmutated status was identified in approximately 17 patients. On average, each sample had hundreds of thousands of productive templates and roughly 95,000 productive rearrangements. Partial responses were observed in 24 patients and complete responses in 2; after a median follow-up of around 64 months, remission was maintained in 14 patients and progression was observed in about twelve. Response samples were taken after a median of approximately eleven months on treatment, ranging from roughly 6 to 36 months. Every sample from remission and from progressive disease was obtained while the patients were still on ibrutinib. Of the roughly 81 people in the trial, about 25 had longitudinal samples available. Cryopreserved peripheral blood mononuclear cells were obtained before treatment, at response, and at either sustained remission or disease progression.

As to this clone: Its antigen specificity is not known. Per-base qualities were not stored, and no clone one base away is much larger.

A MiSeq instrument was used for deep resolution sequencing, which targeted depths ranging from 1 in 1 million up to 1 in 200,000 T cells, with coverage averaging 10x for each clonotype. The immunoSEQ hsTCRB Kit was used to generate TCR beta libraries. The paper's processing steps were these. ImmunoSEQ Data Assistant and ImmunoSEQ Analyzer were used for data analysis, and V, D and J genes were assigned according to IMGT definitions. Clonality, which ranges from 0 to 1, was calculated by subtracting the normalized Shannon entropy of productive rearrangement frequencies from one. Only overrepresented clonotypes making up at least 0.05% of the repertoire of each patient were included in the public clonotype analysis. Repertoires from about a dozen age-matched healthy donors in immuneACCESS were used as clonality controls. Drawn from immuneACCESS, this table holds only the in-frame rearrangements with V and J called that TCRdb kept. Clones are partly lost; checked studies trace under half to an unresolved V gene and leave the rest unexplained. V and J calls and clone size are as listed in that table; D and trimming were resolved from the DNA. Counted in this sample were hundreds of thousands of clones; roughly 71% of them appeared once. The top ten clonotypes cover about 5.9% of the sample.

For TCR beta library preparation, approximately 1.8 micrograms of genomic DNA was extracted from cryopreserved PBMCs. Longitudinal blood samples from CLL patients on ibrutinib monotherapy were analyzed using high-throughput TCR beta sequencing. Patients were enrolled in a phase 2 open-label single-center ibrutinib monotherapy trial. Findings and caveats that apply to the study as a whole: Public clonotypes were rare and either contracted or stayed stable during treatment, and the rise in clonality at ibrutinib response reflected the expansion of private clonotypes. An increase in clonality was observed at ibrutinib response, with clonality remaining stable during sustained remission and falling back toward baseline at progression. Baseline clonality exceeded that of age-matched healthy donors and correlated strongly with circulating CD8+ T-cell counts. Lymph node repertoires were not examined, and the timing of sampling was not matched between patients in sustained remission and those whose disease progressed.

This clonotype was obtained from a human donor with chronic lymphocytic leukemia. The starting material was PBMCs, obtained after 36 months of ibrutinib treatment.

The DNA sequence is TGTGCCAGCAGTACAACGTCGGCCGGGCCAAACACTGAAGCTTTCTTT. This encodes CASSTTSAGPNTEAFF. The chain uses TRBV28 and TRBJ1-1; the D gene is unclear. The CDR3 spans 16 residues, from the cysteine through the phenylalanine. Only the CDR3 part of the read is kept: 48 bases, read in frame from the first base. V loses 5 bases of germline sequence and J loses 2 bases, and the interval between the two ends is 18 bases. CDR1 and CDR2 were assigned from the germline V gene as MDHEN and SYDVKM.